These 29 T cell receptor beta chains came from one sample sequenced in a study of blood T cells in healthy people across ages. Through a sample-barcoded 5' primer and a J-beta primer mix, a second PCR was run for roughly 7 to 12 cycles. One entry per CDR3 protein results from TCRdb running MiXCR on the 5' RACE reads. Counted here are 600,000 to 800,000 distinct CDR3 sequences, roughly 21% occurring once; the ten biggest clones make up around 3.4%. Sequencing used blood. These receptors all stem from a man in his 70s in good health.

This clonotype has a handful of counts. The chain links TRBV3-1 to TRBJ2-5, with TRBD2 as a possible D gene (5 bases). The CDR3 loop spans 16 amino acids. V shed 0 bases and J shed 2 bases, with 13 bases lying between them. The germline gives CDR1 LGHDT, CDR2 YNNKEL (reference sequence). CDR3 in DNA: TGTGCCAGCAGCCAAGATCTGTTAGCGAATCAAGAGACCCAGTACTTC. Its protein is CASSQDLLANQETQYF.

This clonotype occurred a few times. The J gene is TRBJ2-1, the V gene TRBV7-2; D remains unclear. Trimming removed 5 bases from V and 9 bases from J, with 8 bases in between. The CDR3 runs 11 residues. Germline V gene lookup returns CDR1 SGHTA and CDR2 FQGNSA. In nucleotides, the CDR3 is TGTGCCAGCAGCCCCAAAACTGAGCAGTTCTTC. It specifies CASSPKTEQFF.

V is TRBV2 and J is TRBJ1-1; unclear D gene. This CDR3 has 15 residues. Germline CDR1 reads SNHLY; CDR2 reads FYNNEI. Trimming pared 4 bases from V and 3 bases from J, leaving 15 bases between. In DNA form, the CDR3 reads TGTGCCAGCAGTGCCGACACCCGGCTTTACACTGAAGCTTTCTTT. It specifies CASSADTRLYTEAFF.

The chain has TRBV28 and TRBJ1-5; D uncertain. Trimming took 6 bases from V and 11 from J, leaving 11 bases between them. Germline V gives CDR1 MDHEN, CDR2 SYDVKM. The CDR3 runs to 11 residues. The CDR3 protein is CASRSTTAQHF. CDR3 in DNA: TGTGCCAGCAGATCTACAACGGCCCAGCATTTT.

This clonotype was seen a handful of times. This chain links TRBV3-1 with TRBJ2-5, with D hard to call. The CDR3 loop spans 13 amino acids. V lost 3 bases and J 0 bases, leaving 5 bases between the germline ends. From germline, CDR1 is LGHDT and CDR2 YNNKEL (reference sequence). The CDR3, as DNA: TGTGCCAGCAGCCACGGCAACCAAGAGACCCAGTACTTC. It encodes CASSHGNQETQYF.

This clonotype was seen more than once but under ten times. The genes are TRBV9 and TRBJ2-5; 8 positions match TRBD1. V shed 4 bases, J shed 6 bases, and the junction held 5 bases outside the gene matches. The V gene's germline CDR1 is SGDLS and CDR2 YYNGEE. The CDR3 sequence is 13 residues long. In DNA form, the CDR3 reads TGTGCCAGCAGCACCGGACAGGGAAAGACCCAGTACTTC. Protein sequence: CASSTGQGKTQYF.

J is TRBJ1-1 and V is TRBV29-1, with TRBD1 as a possible D gene (5 bases). Germline V gene lookup returns CDR1 SQVTM and CDR2 ANQGSEA. Trimming removed 7 bases from V and 3 bases from J, with 6 bases in between. The CDR3 has 10 amino acids. CDR3 bases: TGCAGCGGGGGGGACACTGAAGCTTTCTTT. This gives the protein CSGGDTEAFF.

This clonotype turned up a few times. It is likely a read error, because the conserved phenylalanine at the end of the CDR3 is missing. The V and J genes are TRBV5-1 and TRBJ2-6; D is unclear. Germline V gene data show CDR1 as SGHRS and CDR2 as YFSETQ. Trimming took 1 base from V and 3 from J, leaving 11 bases between them. The CDR3 runs to 16 residues. CDR3 sequence: CASSLLAGLGANVLTL. In DNA form, the CDR3 reads TGCGCCAGCAGCTTGTTGGCAGGCCTTGGGGCCAACGTCCTGACTCTC.

This clonotype was observed a few times. This chain links TRBV4-3 with TRBJ2-7; D perhaps matches TRBD2 (5 bases). V was shortened by 1 base and J by 5 bases, with 9 bases between the two germline ends. Germline CDR1 reads LGHNA; CDR2 reads YSLEER. The CDR3 consists of 13 residues. CDR3 sequence: CASSQALGHEQYF. The CDR3, as DNA: TGCGCCAGCAGCCAAGCACTAGGGCACGAGCAGTACTTC.

This clonotype was counted many times. The chain joins TRBV6-2 or TRBV6-3 to TRBJ2-2; 8 nucleotides line up with TRBD1. Trimming took 6 bases from V and 5 from J; bases not matched to a gene: 2. The germline V gene has CDR1 MNHEY and CDR2 SVGEGT. This CDR3 has 13 amino acids. As DNA, the CDR3 is TGTGCCAGCAGCTGGACAGGGACCGGGGAGCTGTTTTTT. It encodes CASSWTGTGELFF.

The chain couples TRBV9 to TRBJ2-1; D might be TRBD2 (5 bases). This CDR3 comprises 15 residues. V lost 0 bases and J lost 0, with 7 bases in between. Germline V gene lookup returns CDR1 SGDLS and CDR2 YYNGEE. The CDR3 region is CASSVDGGSYNEQFF. The DNA of the CDR3 is TGTGCCAGCAGCGTAGACGGAGGCTCCTACAATGAGCAGTTCTTC.

The rearrangement links TRBV5-1 to TRBJ2-5; TRBD1 is a possible D gene (6 bases). V was pared by 5 bases and J by 13 bases, with 21 bases between. The CDR3 has 13 amino acids. From germline, CDR1 is SGHRS and CDR2 YFSETQ. The CDR3 sequence is CASRAGTIDERYF. DNA of the CDR3: TGCGCCAGCAGGGCCGGGACAATCGACGAGCGGTACTTC.

The chain combines TRBV21-1 with TRBJ1-6. TRBV21-1 is a documented pseudogene. This CDR3 is built from 19 residues. CDR3 protein: CASSKDRRRTCSYNSPLHF. The CDR3, as DNA: TGTGCCAGCAGCAAAGACCGGAGGAGGACTTGCTCCTATAATTCACCCCTCCACTTT.

This chain uses TRBV27 with TRBJ2-5; 7 bases match TRBD2. The CDR3 has 15 residues. Germline V gene sequence: CDR1 MNHEY, CDR2 SMNVEV (reference sequence). V gave up 5 bases and J gave up 5 bases; unmatched junction bases: 11. The chain's CDR3 is CASSPPAGSSETQYF. Here the CDR3 DNA reads TGTGCCAGCAGTCCCCCAGCGGGAAGTTCTGAGACCCAGTACTTC.

CDR3 in amino acids: CSARDLAGVTAGNTIYF. CDR3 in DNA: TGCAGTGCTAGAGATTTGGCAGGGGTAACGGCTGGAAACACCATATATTTT. This chain joins TRBV20-1 and TRBJ1-3; the D gene is possibly TRBD1 (6 bases). Germline values: CDR1 DFQATT, CDR2 SNEGSKA (reference sequence). Trimming left V 0 bases short and J 2 bases short, with 17 bases between. This CDR3 region has 17 residues.

V gene TRBV12-3 or TRBV12-4 combines with J gene TRBJ1-1; the D is unclear. CDR3 size: 12 residues. The germline V and J ends were trimmed by 2 bases and 4 bases, with 5 bases remaining between them. Here the CDR3 DNA reads TGTGCCAGCAGTTTATCCCTCACTGAAGCTTTCTTT. Encoded protein: CASSLSLTEAFF.

The chain recombines TRBV13 with TRBJ1-3; D call uncertain. There are 15 residues in the CDR3. From germline, CDR1 is PRHDT and CDR2 FYEKMQ (reference sequence). With 8 bases removed from V and 0 bases from J, the gap between germline ends came to 14 bases. The CDR3 DNA reads TGTGCCAGCCGAGCCCCGGGAGACTCTGGAAACACCATATATTTT. Translated: CASRAPGDSGNTIYF.

This clonotype was observed a handful of times. V is TRBV6-5 and J is TRBJ1-2, with 7 bases that match TRBD1. Germline CDR1 reads MNHEY; CDR2 reads SVGAGI. The CDR3 sequence is 14 residues long. J lost 7 bases, V lost 2 bases, and 7 bases had no gene match. The CDR3 bases are TGTGCCAGCAGTTACCTGGACAGGCGGCGTGGCTACACCTTC. Its protein product is CASSYLDRRRGYTF.

The J gene is TRBJ2-7, the V gene TRBV3-1; 7 nucleotides align to TRBD2. The CDR3 has 15 residues. CDR1 and CDR2 from the germline V gene are LGHDT and YNNKEL (reference sequence). With 3 bases clipped from V and 1 base from J, the junction kept 6 bases outside the gene matches. The CDR3 DNA is TGTGCCAGCAGCCAGGGCGGGAGCCCGTCCTACGAGCAGTACTTC. Encoded protein: CASSQGGSPSYEQYF.

The chain uses TRBV6-1 and TRBJ2-5; weak D call: TRBD2 (6 bases). V gave up 2 bases and J gave up 5 bases, with 12 bases separating them. Germline V lookup: CDR1 MNHNS, CDR2 SASEGT. The CDR3 sequence is 14 residues long. CDR3 residues: CASSEWRVGETQYF. The CDR3 nucleotides are TGTGCCAGCAGTGAATGGAGGGTCGGGGAGACCCAGTACTTC.

This clonotype turned up a few times. The rearrangement links TRBV30 to TRBJ2-7; no clear D gene. CDR3 length equals 11 residues. The V gene lost 2 bases and the J gene lost 3 bases, with 5 bases spanning the gap. Germline CDR1 and CDR2: GTSNPN and SVGIG (reference sequence). The DNA for the CDR3 is TGTGCCTGGAGTCGCGTCTACGAGCAGTACTTC. Its protein product is CAWSRVYEQYF.

This clonotype was observed a single time. This sequence joins TRBV21-1 and TRBJ1-3. TRBV21-1 is given as a pseudogene. This CDR3 is 14 amino acids long. CDR3 sequence (DNA): TGTGCCAGCAGCAAAGTTTCACCCACAATCACCATATATTTT. It encodes CASSKVSPTITIYF.

This chain connects TRBV29-1 to TRBJ2-7, with 8 bases identical to TRBD1. The J call may be faulty, since TRBJ2-1 better matches the DNA end. The CDR3 covers 12 residues. Per germline, CDR1 SQVTM and CDR2 ANQGSEA. CDR3 sequence: CSVTGGYNEQFF. DNA of the CDR3: TGCAGCGTTACAGGGGGATATAATGAGCAGTTCTTC.

In nucleotides, the CDR3 is TGTGCCAGCCTCCGTGGGCATGAGACCCAGTACTTC. It encodes CASLRGHETQYF. V usage is TRBV28 and J usage is TRBJ2-5, with D unresolved. Trimming stripped 8 bases from V and 5 bases from J, with 12 bases between. The CDR3 spans 12 residues. The V gene's germline CDR1 is MDHEN and CDR2 SYDVKM.

This clonotype has only a few counts. The V call is TRBV6-2 or TRBV6-3, the J call TRBJ2-5; the D gene is possibly TRBD2 (6 bases). This CDR3 spans 14 amino acids. V was cut by 8 bases and J by 5 bases, with 18 bases left in between. Germline loops: CDR1 MNHEY, CDR2 SVGEGT. The CDR3 protein is CASLRREFGETQYF. The CDR3 DNA reads as TGTGCCAGCCTACGACGGGAGTTTGGGGAGACCCAGTACTTC.

This chain connects TRBV7-6 to TRBJ2-7; 11 nucleotides match TRBD2. The J segment lost 2 bases and the V segment lost 3 bases, leaving 9 bases of the junction unmatched. The CDR3 has 17 residues. Germline CDR1 and CDR2: SGHVS and FNYEAQ. CDR3 coding DNA: TGTGCCAGCAGCTTGACTGCCGGGACTAGCGGAACCTACGAGCAGTACTTC. The encoded protein is CASSLTAGTSGTYEQYF.

The chain links TRBV29-1 to TRBJ1-3; tentative D call: TRBD1 (5 bases). The CDR3 sequence is 12 residues long. From germline, CDR1 is SQVTM and CDR2 ANQGSEA. Deletions cut 1 base from V and 4 bases from J, with 5 bases between. Here the CDR3 reads CSVEGGGNTIYF. The CDR3 DNA sequence: TGCAGCGTTGAAGGGGGCGGAAACACCATATATTTT.

This clonotype was seen only a few times. V is TRBV3-1 and J is TRBJ2-7; D ambiguous. The V end lost 0 bases, the J end lost 7 bases, and 10 bases lay between the germline ends. Germline CDR1 reads LGHDT; CDR2 reads YNNKEL (reference sequence). The CDR3 runs to 13 residues. The CDR3 bases are TGTGCCAGCAGCCAAGATCCCCGGAGTGAGCAGTACTTC. Its protein is CASSQDPRSEQYF.

The chain uses TRBV12-5 and TRBJ2-5; 9 bases are a match to TRBD1. Matching the DNA end better, TRBJ2-7 makes the J call doubtful. Germline CDR1 LGHNT, CDR2 FRNRAP. The CDR3 runs to 15 residues. CDR3 sequence: CASGSWTGEAYEQYF. CDR3 bases: TGTGCTAGTGGTTCATGGACAGGGGAAGCCTACGAGCAGTACTTC.